The rows below give T cell receptor beta chains drawn from one sample of a study of blood T cell repertoires in COVID-19. The method was immunoSEQ multiplex PCR; TCRdb's version includes in-frame clones alone and lacks a portion of them. The sample includes around 100,000 clones, around 85% seen only once; the top ten take 5% to 6%. Sequences were obtained from peripheral blood. Source of these receptors: a woman aged 60-70 years with COVID-19, enrolled during active disease. CDR3s include the opening cysteine and the closing phenylalanine or tryptophan. D genes are given only for firm matches. A row's size may be missing; if present it is once, few, many or a size class.

v_gene	abundance	d_gene	len	j_gene	CDR3aa	CDR3nt
TRBV5-1	-	TRBD1	15	TRBJ1-1	CASSARTGGNTEAFF	TGCGCCAGCAGCGCGAGGACAGGGGGAAACACTGAAGCTTTCTTT
TRBV12-3/TRBV12-4	-	-	13	TRBJ2-1	CASNRTVYNEQFF	TGTGCCAGCAACCGGACAGTCTACAATGAGCAGTTCTTC
TRBV7-8	-	TRBD1	15	TRBJ1-2	CASSLTGGVNYGYTF	TGTGCCAGCAGCTTAACAGGGGGGGTTAACTATGGCTACACCTTC
TRBV18	-	-	14	TRBJ2-2	CASSLQGNTGELFF	TGTGCCAGCTCACTCCAGGGAAACACCGGGGAGCTGTTTTTT
TRBV9	many	-	13	TRBJ1-1	CASSAGTYPEAFF	TGTGCCAGCAGCGCCGGGACTTACCCTGAAGCTTTCTTT
TRBV5-3	-	TRBD1	14	TRBJ1-1	CARSPRQGSTEAFF	TGTGCCAGAAGCCCCCGACAGGGGAGTACTGAAGCTTTCTTT
TRBV27	-	-	12	TRBJ1-2	CASAPGEGGYTF	TGTGCCTCCGCCCCGGGGGAGGGTGGCTACACCTTC
TRBV6-2/TRBV6-3	-	TRBD2	15	TRBJ2-5	CASSAPGTSGETQYF	TGTGCCAGCAGTGCTCCCGGGACTAGTGGAGAGACCCAGTACTTC
TRBV9	-	TRBD2	13	TRBJ2-5	CASSVGGQETQYF	TGTGCCAGCAGCGTGGGGGGGCAAGAGACCCAGTACTTC
TRBV3-1/TRBV3-2	-	TRBD1	17	TRBJ1-1	CASSPNRGLGMNTEAFF	TGTGCCAGCAGCCCAAACAGGGGACTGGGTATGAACACTGAAGCTTTCTTT
TRBV7-9	-	TRBD1	16	TRBJ1-4	CASSLEGQGGNEKLFF	TGTGCCAGCAGCTTGGAAGGACAGGGCGGGAATGAAAAACTGTTTTTT
TRBV27	-	TRBD1	16	TRBJ1-2	CASSTLSGTGGIGYTF	TGTGCCAGCAGTACCTTATCCGGGACAGGGGGTATCGGCTACACCTTC
TRBV27	-	-	15	TRBJ2-1	CASSLFWPLYNEQFF	TGTGCCAGCAGTTTATTCTGGCCTCTTTACAATGAGCAGTTCTTC
TRBV6-5	-	TRBD1	15	TRBJ2-7	CASRATGAVNYEQYF	TGTGCCAGCAGGGCGACAGGGGCCGTGAACTACGAGCAGTACTTC
TRBV6-4	-	TRBD1	14	TRBJ1-5	CASSGQGGNQPQHF	TGTGCCAGCTCGGGACAGGGGGGCAATCAGCCCCAGCATTTT
TRBV6-6	-	-	12	TRBJ1-5	CASSLDIQPQHF	TGTGCCAGCAGTCTTGACATCCAGCCCCAGCATTTT
TRBV27	few	-	14	TRBJ1-1	CASSSRGSNTEAFF	TGTGCCAGCAGTTCGCGAGGGTCGAACACTGAAGCTTTCTTT
TRBV24-1	-	-	14	TRBJ2-5	CATSGRTNQETQYF	TGTGCCACCAGTGGGCGTACTAACCAAGAGACCCAGTACTTC
TRBV24-1	-	TRBD1	12	TRBJ1-2	CATSDADREYTF	TGTGCCACCAGTGATGCCGACAGGGAGTACACCTTC
TRBV6-1	-	-	14	TRBJ1-2	CASSEGSQNYGYTF	TGTGCCAGCAGTGAAGGATCACAGAACTATGGCTACACCTTC
TRBV7-9	-	-	14	TRBJ1-5	CASSPEGGPEPQHF	TGTGCCAGCAGCCCCGAGGGGGGGCCGGAGCCCCAGCATTTT
TRBV10-2	-	-	13	TRBJ2-1	CASSVTTSFEQFF	TGCGCCAGCAGTGTCACAACTAGCTTTGAGCAGTTCTTC
TRBV11-2	-	TRBD1	14	TRBJ2-2	CANQMAGGTGELFF	TGTGCCAACCAGATGGCAGGGGGCACCGGGGAGCTGTTTTTT
TRBV20-1	once	-	11	TRBJ2-5	CSPGDPETQYF	TGCAGTCCCGGGGATCCGGAGACCCAGTACTTC
TRBV15	-	-	13	TRBJ2-5	CATSGAAQGGQYF	TGTGCCACCAGCGGGGCGGCCCAAGGGGGCCAGTACTTC
TRBV7-3	once	TRBD1	14	TRBJ1-2	CASSPGQGANGYTF	TGTGCCAGCAGCCCCGGACAGGGGGCAAATGGCTACACCTTC
TRBV30	-	TRBD1	14	TRBJ1-2	CAWSAGQGLYGYTF	TGTGCCTGGAGTGCTGGACAGGGCCTCTATGGCTACACCTTC
TRBV18	-	-	11	TRBJ1-1	CASSLDTEAFF	TGTGCCAGCTCCCTCGACACTGAAGCTTTCTTT
TRBV10-3	-	TRBD1	13	TRBJ1-2	CAISGQGPYGYTF	TGTGCCATCAGTGGACAGGGCCCCTATGGCTACACCTTC
TRBV7-2	few	TRBD1	14	TRBJ2-5	CASRPPGQGETQYF	TGTGCCAGCAGACCACCGGGACAGGGAGAGACCCAGTACTTC
TRBV7-9	-	-	12	TRBJ1-2	CASSTDSYGYTF	TGTGCCAGCAGCACCGACAGCTATGGCTACACCTTC
TRBV28	-	TRBD1	17	TRBJ2-2	CASTEYPTGVSTGELFF	TGTGCCAGCACCGAATACCCGACAGGGGTGAGCACCGGGGAGCTGTTTTTT
TRBV6-1	-	TRBD2	15	TRBJ2-2	CASSESGRDTGELFF	TGTGCCAGCAGTGAGTCTGGGAGGGACACCGGGGAGCTGTTTTTT
TRBV5-5	-	-	15	TRBJ1-5	CASSLGGSQSQPQHF	TGTGCCAGCAGCTTGGGCGGGAGTCAGAGTCAGCCCCAGCATTTT
TRBV5-4	few	TRBD1	15	TRBJ1-2	CASSYRDRVPYGYTF	TGTGCCAGCAGCTACCGGGACAGGGTCCCCTATGGCTACACCTTC
TRBV24-1	-	TRBD1	19	TRBJ1-1	CATSDSSGDRVIGNTEAFF	TGTGCCACCAGTGATTCATCAGGAGACAGGGTAATAGGGAACACTGAAGCTTTCTTT
TRBV5-1	-	-	12	TRBJ2-3	CASSPGTDTQYF	TGCGCCAGCAGCCCTGGCACAGATACGCAGTATTTT
TRBV2	-	TRBD2	15	TRBJ2-5	CASMGRKRGVETQYF	TGTGCCAGCATGGGTCGGAAGCGGGGGGTCGAGACCCAGTACTTC
TRBV6-6	-	-	14	TRBJ1-1	CASSYQEGGGEAFF	TGTGCCAGCAGCTACCAGGAGGGCGGCGGAGAAGCTTTCTTT
TRBV29-1	-	-	12	TRBJ1-2	CSASGGRHGYTF	TGCAGCGCCTCCGGGGGACGCCATGGCTACACCTTC
TRBV19	-	TRBD1	18	TRBJ1-1	CASTPRPRGRRFDTEAFF	TGTGCCAGTACCCCTCGACCCAGGGGGCGCAGGTTCGACACTGAAGCTTTCTTT
TRBV7-6	-	TRBD1	15	TRBJ1-3	CASSMEGAGGNTIYF	TGTGCCAGCAGCATGGAGGGGGCTGGTGGAAACACCATATATTTT
TRBV5-1	-	-	14	TRBJ1-1	CASSIDPNSPEAFF	TGCGCCAGCAGCATAGACCCCAACAGCCCTGAAGCTTTCTTT
TRBV5-1	-	TRBD1	15	TRBJ1-2	CASRGGAGGYWGYTF	TGCGCCAGCAGAGGAGGGGCAGGGGGCTACTGGGGCTACACCTTC
TRBV3-1/TRBV3-2	-	TRBD1	18	TRBJ1-5	CASSQSPDTGGIRQPQHF	TGTGCCAGCAGCCAAAGTCCTGATACAGGGGGGATACGTCAGCCCCAGCATTTT
TRBV9	-	TRBD2	16	TRBJ2-3	CASSARLAASTDTQYF	TGTGCCAGCAGCGCCCGACTAGCGGCTAGCACAGATACGCAGTATTTT
TRBV19	-	TRBD2	14	TRBJ2-3	CASSDGGNTDTQYF	TGTGCCAGTAGTGACGGGGGGAACACAGATACGCAGTATTTT
TRBV14	-	-	14	TRBJ1-2	CASSQVAGDYGYTF	TGTGCCAGCAGCCAAGTTGCGGGGGACTATGGCTACACCTTC
TRBV12-3/TRBV12-4	-	-	12	TRBJ1-3	CASSSPGGTIYF	TGTGCCAGCAGTTCACCTGGCGGCACCATATATTTT
TRBV14	few	TRBD1	15	TRBJ1-2	CASSRRQGVIYGYTF	TGTGCCAGCAGCCGGCGTCAGGGGGTAATTTATGGCTACACCTTC
TRBV7-8	-	TRBD1	16	TRBJ1-2	CASSLTGGLKGYGYTF	TGTGCCAGCAGCCTCACAGGGGGCCTGAAAGGCTATGGCTACACCTTC
TRBV7-2	-	-	15	TRBJ1-2	CASSLARGRTAGYTF	TGTGCCAGCAGCTTAGCGCGGGGCAGGACGGCTGGCTACACCTTC
TRBV7-2	-	-	11	TRBJ2-5	CASSFGETQYF	TGTGCCAGCAGCTTCGGGGAGACCCAGTACTTC
TRBV7-8	-	TRBD1	16	TRBJ1-2	CASSKGRGQGVYGYTF	TGTGCCAGCAGTAAAGGCCGAGGACAGGGTGTCTATGGCTACACCTTC
TRBV5-1	-	-	14	TRBJ1-1	CASSTFGENTEAFF	TGCGCCAGCAGCACATTCGGGGAGAACACTGAAGCTTTCTTT
TRBV7-9	-	-	13	TRBJ1-2	CASSPAGSYGYTF	TGTGCCAGCAGCCCAGCAGGGTCCTATGGCTACACCTTC
TRBV7-7	-	-	16	TRBJ2-5	CASSSDSVAPQETQYF	TGTGCCAGCAGCTCAGACTCAGTGGCGCCTCAAGAGACCCAGTACTTC